This TCR beta chain was documented in a study of blood T cells in healthy people across ages. Whole-study findings and limits: Donors of long life had a larger count of naive CD4+ cells and greater diversity than aged donors. Per million T cells, the diversity of TCR beta decreased roughly linearly as age advanced.

Germline V gives CDR1 MRHNA, CDR2 SNTAGT. This CDR3 contains 15 residues. V shed 9 bases and J shed 2 bases, with 17 bases lying between them. Points on this clonotype: Its target is unknown.

With a J-beta primer mix and a sample-barcoded 5' primer, a second PCR ran roughly 6 to 11 cycles. MiXCR, run by TCRdb on the 5' RACE reads, gives a single entry per CDR3 protein. The table shows about 1.4 million distinct CDR3 sequences, with approximately 63% occurring only once. This chain links TRBV6-4 with TRBJ2-1; D is possibly TRBD2 (6 bases). Sequenced input: blood. The clonotype was recovered from a man younger than 30 in good health. The CDR3 protein is CARSPGGLTYNEQFF. The CDR3 DNA reads TGTGCCAGATCGCCTGGGGGACTTACCTACAATGAGCAGTTCTTC.